This T cell receptor beta chain emerged from a study of blood T cell repertoires in COVID-19. Whole-study context: COVID-19 samples collected from the United States, Italy and Spain covered acute and convalescent phases. The cDNA or gDNA used as material had been derived from T cells, B-cell-depleted T cells, or PBMCs.

After removal of 6 bases from V and 4 bases from J, the junction contained 8 bases not matched to a gene. The germline V gene has CDR1 MNHEY and CDR2 SMNVEV (reference sequence). The CDR3 totals 15 residues. Sequencing was performed with immunoSEQ multiplex PCR; in TCRdb, only in-frame clones are kept and a portion is missing. The sample has around 100,000 clones, 86% seen once. Sequences were obtained from peripheral blood. This TCR came from an elderly man with acute or convalescent COVID-19. The rearrangement links TRBV27 to TRBJ2-1; 8 bases map to TRBD2. The CDR3 loop is CASSPDREGYNEQFF. As DNA, the CDR3 is TGTGCCAGCAGCCCTGACCGGGAGGGATACAATGAGCAGTTCTTC.